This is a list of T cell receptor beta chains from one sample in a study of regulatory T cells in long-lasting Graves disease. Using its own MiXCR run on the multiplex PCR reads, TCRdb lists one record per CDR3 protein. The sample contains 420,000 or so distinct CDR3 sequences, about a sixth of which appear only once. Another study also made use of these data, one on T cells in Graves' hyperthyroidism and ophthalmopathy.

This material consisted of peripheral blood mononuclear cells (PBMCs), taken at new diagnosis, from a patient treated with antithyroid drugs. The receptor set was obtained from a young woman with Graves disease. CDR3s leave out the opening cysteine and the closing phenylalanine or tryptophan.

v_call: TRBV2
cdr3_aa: ASERYRTGTGANVLT

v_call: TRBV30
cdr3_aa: AWRSGTTDTQY

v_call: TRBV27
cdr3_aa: ASSFLTPGLAEETQY

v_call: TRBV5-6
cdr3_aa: ASSPRRNEQF

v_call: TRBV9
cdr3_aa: ASSPKDHLGTEAF

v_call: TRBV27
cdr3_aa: ASSPSTAANTIY

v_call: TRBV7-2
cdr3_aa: ASSLVVGEQGYT

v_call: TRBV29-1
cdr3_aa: SVERYSGVGEQY

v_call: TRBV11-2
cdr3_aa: ASSLLETSGGLNEQF

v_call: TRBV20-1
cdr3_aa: SATDSLNTEAF

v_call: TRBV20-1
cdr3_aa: SERRGQETQY

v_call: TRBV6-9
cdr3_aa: ASSYAEEQF

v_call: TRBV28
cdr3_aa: ASSSGGAGQETQY

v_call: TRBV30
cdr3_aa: AWRTDTRSPNTGELF

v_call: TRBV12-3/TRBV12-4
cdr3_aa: ASSPVGGRLLNEQF

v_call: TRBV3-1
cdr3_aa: ASSSLGDPQY

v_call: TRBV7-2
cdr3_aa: ASSISQGGGQETQY

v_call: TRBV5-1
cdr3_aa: ASSLTGKSNQPQH